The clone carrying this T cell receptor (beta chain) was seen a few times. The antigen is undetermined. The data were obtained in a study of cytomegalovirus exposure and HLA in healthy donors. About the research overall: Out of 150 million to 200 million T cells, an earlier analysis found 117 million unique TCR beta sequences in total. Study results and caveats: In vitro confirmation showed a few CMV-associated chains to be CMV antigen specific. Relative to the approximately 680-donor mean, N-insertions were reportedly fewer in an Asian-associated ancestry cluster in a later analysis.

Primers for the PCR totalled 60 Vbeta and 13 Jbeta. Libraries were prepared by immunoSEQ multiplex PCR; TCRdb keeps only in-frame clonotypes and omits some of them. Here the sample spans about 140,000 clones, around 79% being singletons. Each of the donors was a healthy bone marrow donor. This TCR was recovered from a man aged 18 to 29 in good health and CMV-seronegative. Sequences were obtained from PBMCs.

This CDR3 reads CASSLTVAGAGELFF. DNA of the CDR3: TGTGCCAGCAGCTTAACAGTTGCGGGGGCCGGGGAGCTGTTTTTT. V is TRBV7-3 and J is TRBJ2-2; 7 positions match TRBD2. J gave up 6 bases and V 0 bases, and 4 bases lay outside the gene matches. The V gene's germline CDR1 is SGHTA and CDR2 FQGTGA. The CDR3 extends over 15 amino acids.